This T cell receptor beta chain was sequenced during a study of CD4+ T cells in melanoma (dated by TCRdb to 2022 to 2024). With regard to the full study: Neoantigen-specific CD4+ T cells in human melanoma were investigated in the study.

The donors were melanoma patients. CDR3 length: 13 amino acids, cysteine to phenylalanine. The kept DNA is CDR3 alone, 39 bases in frame from the first base. The V end gives up 3 bases and the J end 10 bases, leaving 5 bases in the junction not matched to a gene. CDR1 is given as SGHKS and CDR2 as YYEKEE, both from the germline V gene (reference sequence). Library preparation employed the immunoSEQ multiplex PCR assay. TCRdb retrieved this table from immuneACCESS and kept in-frame rearrangements only. Not all clones are present; in checked studies, unresolved V genes account for under half, and no reason is known for the remainder. The sample has some 16,000 clones on record, about 72% of them singletons. Of the sample, approximately 12% falls within the top ten clones. This clone was counted only a few times. The antigen it binds to is not known. Nothing much larger sits one base from this clone, and base qualities are not available.

What the research found in general, with its limitations: The report described a correlation between neoantigen-specific CD4+ T cells and the function of CD8+ T cells, macrophages and B cells. Diverse differentiation states were reported to be shown by neoantigen-specific CD4+ T cells in melanoma.

This TCR was recovered from a human donor with melanoma. The rearrangement joined TRBV5-5 to TRBJ2-7; TRBD2 matches 12 bases in the middle. Sequenced material: cells from a culture (not recorded whether cultured in vitro). The CDR3 corresponds to CASSWGTSGYQYF. The sequenced DNA is TGTGCCAGCAGCTGGGGGACTAGCGGGTACCAGTACTTC.